These 21 T cell receptor beta chains were sequenced from one sample in a study of T cell changes during pregnancy in multiple sclerosis (dated by TCRdb to between 2018 and 2021). Library preparation employed the immunoSEQ multiplex PCR assay. TCRdb took this table from immuneACCESS and kept in-frame rearrangements with V and J called. Such tables lack part of the clones; where checked against another copy, unresolved V genes explain under half of the gap, and the rest is unexplained. For this sample the table gives about 41,000 clones, of which 89% were detected only once. The ten biggest clones cover approximately 0.61% of the sample. The specimen was CD4+ T cells from peripheral blood mononuclear cells, collected in the first trimester of pregnancy. The origin of the receptors is a female donor with multiple sclerosis, enrolled in a pregnancy study.

The rearrangement links TRBV6-6 to TRBJ1-3; 7 bases agree with TRBD1. CDR1 is MNHNY and CDR2 is SVGAGI in the germline V gene (reference sequence). The CDR3 runs to 15 residues. V trimming: 2 bases; J trimming: 3 bases; junction bases outside the gene matches: 4. CDR3 loop: CASSYPQGVGNTIYF. The CDR3 DNA reads as TGTGCCAGCAGTTACCCGCAGGGGGTTGGAAACACCATATATTTT.

The chain uses TRBV7-9 and TRBJ2-5; D not resolved. V dropped 5 bases and J dropped 2 bases, with 9 bases sitting between them. CDR1 is SEHNR and CDR2 is FQNEAQ in the germline V gene (reference sequence). CDR3 length: 13 residues. As DNA, the CDR3 is TGTGCCAGCAGCCCGATCAGTCAAGAGACCCAGTACTTC. It codes for CASSPISQETQYF. Looking up the rest from reference TRBV7-9 and TRBJ2-5 gives the full variable domain: DTGVSQNPRHKITKRGQNVTFRCDPISEHNRLYWYRQTLGQGPEFLTYFQNEAQLEKSRLLSDRFSAERPKGSFSTLEIQRTEQGDSAMYLCASSPISQETQYFGPGTRLLVL.

The chain uses TRBV6-5 and TRBJ2-1; D unresolved. Germline CDR1 MNHEY, CDR2 SVGAGI. The CDR3 sequence is 14 residues long. With 0 bases removed from V and 6 bases from J, the gap between germline ends came to 9 bases. CDR3 sequence: CASSYSIKPNEQFF. As DNA, the CDR3 is TGTGCCAGCAGTTACTCGATCAAGCCCAATGAGCAGTTCTTC.

This clone was seen a single time. This chain links TRBV5-5 with TRBJ1-2, with TRBD1 matching 9 bases. The CDR3 runs to 16 residues. In germline, CDR1 is SGHKS, CDR2 YYEKEE (reference sequence). J was trimmed by 6 bases and V by 1 base; bases with no gene match: 10. The CDR3: CASSLRPGQGFDGYTF. In DNA form, the CDR3 reads TGTGCCAGCAGCTTGAGACCGGGACAGGGATTCGATGGCTACACCTTC.

The chain joins TRBV7-6 to TRBJ2-1; 9 positions agree with TRBD1. The V and J ends lost 1 base and 8 bases, in that order; junction bases with no gene match: 6. The CDR3 runs 15 residues. Germline CDR1 is SGHVS and CDR2 is FNYEAQ. As DNA, the CDR3 is TGTGCCAGCAGCTTAGTCGGGGACAGGGTCGATGAGCAGTTCTTC. This codes for CASSLVGDRVDEQFF.

CDR3 protein: CASSISTDTQYF. The DNA of the CDR3 is TGTGCCAGTAGTATCTCCACAGATACGCAGTATTTT. This chain uses TRBV19 with TRBJ2-3; no firm D call. Trimming left V 3 bases short and J 2 bases short, with 3 bases between. Germline lookup yields CDR1 LNHDA and CDR2 SQIVND (reference sequence). The CDR3 is 12 amino acids.

The V gene is TRBV2, the J gene TRBJ1-5, with 9 bases identical to TRBD1. The germline V gene has CDR1 SNHLY and CDR2 FYNNEI. V shed 1 base and J 0 bases; nucleotides not matched to a gene: 10. The CDR3 is made up of 19 amino acids. The CDR3 here is CASSEGPLDRGDSNQPQHF. CDR3 sequence (DNA): TGTGCCAGCAGTGAAGGGCCTTTGGACAGGGGTGATAGCAATCAGCCCCAGCATTTT.

This sequence joins TRBV6-5 and TRBJ1-1; tentative D call: TRBD1 (6 bases). This CDR3 has 13 residues. Trimming left V 5 bases short and J 2 bases short, with 9 bases between. Germline V gives CDR1 MNHEY, CDR2 SVGAGI. The CDR3 region has the DNA TGTGCCAGCAGTCTGGGACACAACACTGAAGCTTTCTTT. Its protein product is CASSLGHNTEAFF.

The genes are TRBV19 and TRBJ2-7; 8 bases fit TRBD1. The V gene end was trimmed by 0 bases and the J gene end by 0 bases; junction bases not matched to a gene: 1. Germline V CDR1 and CDR2: LNHDA, SQIVND (reference sequence). There are 15 residues in the CDR3. The chain's CDR3 is CASSIDGTGSYEQYF. CDR3 sequence (DNA): TGTGCCAGTAGTATAGACGGGACAGGCTCCTACGAGCAGTACTTC.

The chain recombines TRBV6-5 with TRBJ2-3; 7 positions agree with TRBD2. Germline V gene sequence: CDR1 MNHEY, CDR2 SVGAGI. Losses at the gene ends were 3 bases for V and 7 bases for J; bases not matched to a gene: 4. The CDR3 runs to 13 residues. The CDR3, as DNA: TGTGCCAGCAGTTATCGGACTAGTAATACGCAGTATTTT. Encoded protein: CASSYRTSNTQYF.

On this clone itself: Other DNA sequences of this sample code for an identical CDR3. This sequence joins TRBV18 and TRBJ2-3; D is unclear. Germline V gives CDR1 KGHSH, CDR2 LQKENI. V lost 0 bases to trimming and J lost 2 bases, with 6 bases between them. CDR3 length: 14 residues. CDR3 bases: TGTGCCAGCTCACCACCCCCCTCCACAGATACGCAGTATTTT. The encoded protein is CASSPPPSTDTQYF.

This rearrangement joins TRBV2 to TRBJ2-1; unclear D gene. Trimming pared 7 bases from V and 7 bases from J, leaving 14 bases between. The CDR3 consists of 13 residues. CDR1 and CDR2 (germline): SNHLY, FYNNEI. CDR3 sequence (DNA): TGTGCCAGCACTATTCTAGGATGGAATGAGCAGTTCTTC. Amino acid sequence: CASTILGWNEQFF.

This clone was seen ten or more times. V usage is TRBV9 and J usage is TRBJ1-1; possibly TRBD1 for D (6 bases). Germline assignment: CDR1 SGDLS and CDR2 YYNGEE. V was shortened by 2 bases and J by 1 base, with 9 bases between the two germline ends. This CDR3 spans 14 amino acids. As DNA, the CDR3 is TGTGCCAGCAGCGTTTTACAGGGGAACACTGAAGCTTTCTTT. This codes for CASSVLQGNTEAFF. The full variable domain, its missing parts supplied by reference TRBV9 and TRBJ1-1, is DSGVTQTPKHLITATGQRVTLRCSPRSGDLSVYWYQQSLDQGLQFLIQYYNGEERAKGNILERFSAQQFPDLHSELNLSSLELGDSALYFCASSVLQGNTEAFFGQGTRLTVV.

This chain connects TRBV12-5 to TRBJ2-1; 11 nucleotides agree with TRBD2. This CDR3 contains 15 residues. The ends lost 6 bases at V and 6 bases at J; junction bases unmatched: 7. Germline V gene lookup returns CDR1 LGHNT and CDR2 FRNRAP. The CDR3 coding sequence is TGTGCTAGTGGGGTAGCGGGAGGGCCGGGCAATGAGCAGTTCTTC. Its protein product is CASGVAGGPGNEQFF.

The chain is built from TRBV7-2 and TRBJ2-5; D gene uncertain. The J call may be wrong; the DNA end is better matched by TRBJ2-7. The CDR3 extends over 12 amino acids. Per the germline V gene, CDR1 is SGHTA and CDR2 is FQGNSA. The CDR3 DNA is TGTGCCAGCAGTTCCGATACCTACGAGCAGTACTTC. Amino acid sequence: CASSSDTYEQYF.

The V and J genes are TRBV5-5 and TRBJ2-7; the match to TRBD2 covers 8 bases. V trimming: 0 bases; J trimming: 3 bases; junction bases outside the gene matches: 5. From germline, CDR1 is SGHKS and CDR2 YYEKEE (reference sequence). The CDR3 is 15 amino acids. This chain's CDR3 is CASSLGTSGIYEQYF. DNA of the CDR3: TGTGCCAGCAGCTTGGGAACTAGCGGAATCTACGAGCAGTACTTC.

The chain employs TRBV9 and TRBJ2-1, with D possibly TRBD1 on 6 matching bases. Germline-derived CDR1 and CDR2 are SGDLS and YYNGEE. Between the trimmed V and J ends, which lost 4 bases and 0 bases, there was a span of 17 bases. The CDR3 sequence is 17 residues long. The CDR3 protein is CASSFALGGFSYNEQFF. CDR3 bases: TGTGCCAGCAGCTTTGCCCTAGGGGGATTCTCCTACAATGAGCAGTTCTTC.

The genes are TRBV4-3 and TRBJ1-2; D is uncertain. With 3 bases removed from V and 4 bases from J, the gap between germline ends came to 12 bases. CDR1 is LGHNA and CDR2 is YSLEER in the germline V gene. The CDR3 spans 14 residues. The CDR3 loop reads CASSQELGSYGYTF. CDR3 nucleotide sequence: TGCGCCAGCAGCCAGGAGCTTGGAAGCTATGGCTACACCTTC.

V usage is TRBV12-5 and J usage is TRBJ2-1, with 8 bases lining up with TRBD2. J lost 6 bases, V lost 3 bases, and 16 bases had no gene match. Germline loops: CDR1 LGHNT, CDR2 FRNRAP. The CDR3 totals 18 residues. The CDR3 sequence: CASGFPVGGRMGGNEQFF. DNA of the CDR3: TGTGCTAGTGGTTTCCCCGTAGGCGGGAGGATGGGTGGCAATGAGCAGTTCTTC.

V is TRBV7-6 and J is TRBJ1-2; 10 bases agree with TRBD1. The CDR3 extends over 15 amino acids. Germline CDR1 SGHVS, CDR2 FNYEAQ. V lost 0 bases, J lost 11 bases, and 9 bases stayed unmatched. CDR3 amino acids: CASSLARGQGVTYTF. The CDR3, as DNA: TGTGCCAGCAGCTTAGCGCGAGGACAGGGGGTGACTTACACCTTC.

The V and J genes are TRBV5-6 and TRBJ2-7; TRBD1 matches 9 bases. V shed 2 bases and J 6 bases; nucleotides not matched to a gene: 6. The CDR3 totals 14 residues. Per germline, CDR1 SGHDT and CDR2 YYEEEE. The CDR3 protein is CASSFRTGVREQYF. In nucleotides, the CDR3 is TGTGCCAGCAGCTTTCGGACAGGGGTTCGCGAGCAGTACTTC.